The 26 T cell receptor beta chains in this list originate from one sample, sequenced in a study of blood T cell repertoires in COVID-19. Clones were sequenced by immunoSEQ multiplex PCR, and TCRdb holds only the in-frame ones, with some missing. The profile covers fewer than 300,000 clones, with approximately 90% appearing a single time and around 1.1% taken by the ten largest. What was sequenced was PBMCs or T cells enriched from blood (not recorded which). The receptors shown here come from a woman aged 30 to 39 who had recovered from COVID-19.

This clone has just a few counts. The chain employs TRBV28 and TRBJ1-2; D might be TRBD1 (6 bases). There are 15 residues in the CDR3. V was trimmed by 5 bases and J by 3 bases, leaving 16 bases between them. Per the germline V gene, CDR1 is MDHEN and CDR2 is SYDVKM. DNA of the CDR3: TGTGCCAGCAGTCAGAGCAGGGGTAGCGACTATGGCTACACCTTC. Its protein product is CASSQSRGSDYGYTF.

The chain joins TRBV6-6 to TRBJ1-5; 7 nucleotides match TRBD1. CDR3 length: 15 residues. V dropped 0 bases and J dropped 10; count of bases not matched to a gene: 9. In germline, CDR1 is MNHNY, CDR2 SVGAGI (reference sequence). CDR3 DNA: TGTGCCAGCAGTTACTCGCCGGGACAGACCTATCCCCAGCATTTT. It is translated as CASSYSPGQTYPQHF.

This clone was seen only once. V usage is TRBV29-1 and J usage is TRBJ1-4; D is unresolved. V was pared by 3 bases and J by 3 bases, with 11 bases between. Germline V CDR1 and CDR2: SQVTM, ANQGSEA. This CDR3 spans 14 amino acids. CDR3 DNA: TGCAGCGTTGAGGCGGTACTGGCTAATGAAAAACTGTTTTTT. Encoded protein: CSVEAVLANEKLFF.

This chain links TRBV6-5 with TRBJ1-1; possible D gene TRBD1, 6 bases. Trimming took 5 bases from V and 6 from J, leaving 16 bases between them. The CDR3 is made up of 14 amino acids. Germline V gene data show CDR1 as MNHEY and CDR2 as SVGAGI. The CDR3 loop reads CASSLIQGYAEAFF. The CDR3 DNA reads as TGTGCCAGCAGTCTGATACAGGGTTACGCTGAAGCTTTCTTT.

J is TRBJ2-7 and V is TRBV5-1; weak D call: TRBD1 (6 bases). Germline V gene lookup returns CDR1 SGHRS and CDR2 YFSETQ. The CDR3 has 14 residues. The V gene lost 2 bases and the J gene lost 2 bases, with 11 bases spanning the gap. CDR3 loop: CASSFRGRAYEQYF. The CDR3 bases are TGCGCCAGCAGCTTCAGGGGAAGGGCCTACGAGCAGTACTTC.

The chain is built from TRBV7-9 and TRBJ2-7; 13 positions match TRBD2. This CDR3 has 18 amino acids. J gave up 2 bases and V 5 bases, and 12 bases lay outside the gene matches. Germline loops: CDR1 SEHNR, CDR2 FQNEAQ (reference sequence). The CDR3 DNA reads TGTGCCAGCAGCCCACAAATACTAGCGGGAGGGCCTGCCTACGAGCAGTACTTC. Amino acid sequence: CASSPQILAGGPAYEQYF.

The rearrangement links TRBV6-2 or TRBV6-3 to TRBJ2-2; 7 bases align to TRBD1. Germline-derived CDR1 and CDR2 are MNHEY and SVGEGT. J gave up 3 bases and V 6 bases, and 4 bases lay outside the gene matches. The CDR3 sequence is 14 residues long. CDR3 in amino acids: CASSPGTDTGELFF. The CDR3 nucleotides are TGTGCCAGCAGCCCCGGGACAGACACCGGGGAGCTGTTTTTT.

The V gene is TRBV15, the J gene TRBJ2-1; 11 bases line up with TRBD2. The germline gives CDR1 LNHNV, CDR2 YYDKDF (reference sequence). V lost 3 bases, J lost 4 bases, and 5 bases stayed unmatched. CDR3 length equals 16 residues. CDR3 nucleotides: TGTGCCACCAGCAGCCTACTAGCGGGAGCTTACAATGAGCAGTTCTTC. The encoded protein is CATSSLLAGAYNEQFF.

This chain links TRBV18 with TRBJ1-1; D possibly corresponds to TRBD1 (5 bases). The CDR3 loop spans 13 amino acids. V lost 3 bases, J lost 5 bases, and 10 bases lay in between. Germline V gene data show CDR1 as KGHSH and CDR2 as LQKENI. Written as DNA, the CDR3 is TGTGCCAGCTCACCCCTGCAGGGAACTGAAGCTTTCTTT. It yields the protein CASSPLQGTEAFF.

This sequence joins TRBV28 and TRBJ2-3; TRBD2 aligns across 12 bases. The CDR3 extends over 17 amino acids. V dropped 2 bases and J dropped 2; count of bases not matched to a gene: 5. Germline-derived CDR1 and CDR2 are MDHEN and SYDVKM. The CDR3 spells CASSLQLAGGSTDTQYF. CDR3 bases: TGTGCCAGCAGTTTACAACTAGCGGGAGGTTCCACAGATACGCAGTATTTT.

Worth noting for this clone: One end of the junction does not line up with germline, which may come from a read error. The chain is built from TRBV18 and TRBJ2-1; a weak D match, TRBD2 (5 bases). The CDR3 runs 16 residues. Germline V lookup: CDR1 KGHSH, CDR2 LQKENI. The CDR3 DNA sequence: TGTGCCAGTTCACCAGAGGGTGGGGACTCCTACAATGAGCAGTTCTTC. Its translation: CASSPEGGDSYNEQFF.

This chain connects TRBV7-9 to TRBJ1-1, with TRBD1 matching over 9 bases. The CDR3 spans 15 residues. The trim removed 5 bases at V and 4 bases at J, leaving 8 bases unmatched. Per germline, CDR1 SEHNR and CDR2 FQNEAQ (reference sequence). As DNA, the CDR3 is TGTGCCAGCAGCCACCAACAGGGGGCTATCACTGAAGCTTTCTTT. It yields the protein CASSHQQGAITEAFF.

The chain joins TRBV4-1 to TRBJ1-3; D is perhaps TRBD1 (6 bases). This CDR3 is built from 15 residues. Trimming shortened V by 8 bases and J by 2 bases, and 16 bases separated the two germline ends. Germline V CDR1 and CDR2: MGHRA, YSYEKL. CDR3 residues: CASAPQGLTGNTIYF. The CDR3, as DNA: TGCGCCAGCGCCCCCCAGGGGCTTACTGGAAACACCATATATTTT.

This chain connects TRBV9 to TRBJ2-3; D is undetermined. The CDR3 totals 13 residues. Deletions cut 2 bases from V and 0 bases from J, with 4 bases between. Germline V gives CDR1 SGDLS, CDR2 YYNGEE. In DNA form, the CDR3 reads TGTGCCAGCAGCGTCCCAAGCACAGATACGCAGTATTTT. The encoded protein is CASSVPSTDTQYF.

The V call is TRBV14, the J call TRBJ2-3; D unresolved. Germline V gene lookup returns CDR1 SGHDN and CDR2 FVKESK. Trimming pared 4 bases from V and 4 bases from J, leaving 12 bases between. The CDR3 runs 14 residues. The CDR3 loop is CASSPFGLADTQYF. In nucleotides, the CDR3 is TGTGCCAGCAGCCCTTTTGGTCTAGCAGATACGCAGTATTTT.

The rearrangement uses TRBV20-1 and TRBJ1-1; tentatively, D is TRBD1 (6 bases). CDR3 size: 14 residues. Trimming shortened V by 3 bases and J by 2 bases, and 13 bases separated the two germline ends. Per the germline V gene, CDR1 is DFQATT and CDR2 is SNEGSKA (reference sequence). CDR3 nucleotides: TGCAGTGCTAGTATGGGACACCCAAACACTGAAGCTTTCTTT. Its protein is CSASMGHPNTEAFF.

The gene calls are TRBV9 and TRBJ2-2, with 13 bases fitting TRBD2. Germline V gene data show CDR1 as SGDLS and CDR2 as YYNGEE. The CDR3 is made up of 16 amino acids. The V and J ends lost 4 bases and 7 bases, in that order; junction bases with no gene match: 7. The CDR3 DNA reads as TGTGCCAGCAGCTTAGGACTAGCGGGAGTCGACGGGGAGCTGTTTTTT. Its translation: CASSLGLAGVDGELFF.

This chain's CDR3 is CASSLGLAGDRETQYF. The CDR3 coding sequence is TGCGCCAGCAGCTTGGGACTAGCGGGAGATAGAGAGACCCAGTACTTC. V and J are TRBV5-1 and TRBJ2-5; 12 bases agree with TRBD2. The CDR3 is 16 residues long. V was pared by 0 bases and J by 4 bases, with 4 bases of the junction left unmatched. Germline lookup yields CDR1 SGHRS and CDR2 YFSETQ.

The genes are TRBV2 and TRBJ1-5, with D perhaps TRBD1 (5 bases). Germline CDR1 reads SNHLY; CDR2 reads FYNNEI. Deletions cut 8 bases from V and 3 bases from J, with 8 bases between. The CDR3 is 12 amino acids. Here the CDR3 reads CASARDNQPQHF. The DNA for the CDR3 is TGTGCCAGCGCCAGGGACAATCAGCCCCAGCATTTT.

V usage is TRBV5-1 and J usage is TRBJ2-5, with 9 bases fitting TRBD2. The CDR3 spans 16 residues. Per the germline V gene, CDR1 is SGHRS and CDR2 is YFSETQ. J gave up 4 bases and V 0 bases, and 7 bases lay outside the gene matches. The DNA of the CDR3 is TGCGCCAGCAGCTTGGATCGCGGGAGGGGTAGAGAGACCCAGTACTTC. Its protein product is CASSLDRGRGRETQYF. Combining the CDR3 with reference TRBV5-1 and TRBJ2-5 gives the whole variable domain KAGVTQTPRYLIKTRGQQVTLSCSPISGHRSVSWYQQTPGQGLQFLFEYFSETQRNKGNFPGRFSGRQFSNSRSEMNVSTLELGDSALYLCASSLDRGRGRETQYFGPGTRLLVL.

The rearrangement uses TRBV28 and TRBJ1-3; TRBD1 matches 7 bases. Unmatched junction bases numbered 9, after V lost 6 bases and J lost 4 bases. The CDR3 has 15 amino acids. The germline CDR1 and CDR2 sequences are MDHEN and SYDVKM. DNA of the CDR3: TGTGCCAGCAGCCTGTGGGACAGCCGAGGAAACACCATATATTTT. This sequence encodes CASSLWDSRGNTIYF.

This clone has just a few counts. The V and J genes are TRBV12-3 or TRBV12-4 and TRBJ1-2, with D uncertain. Between the trimmed V and J ends, which lost 5 bases and 8 bases, there was a span of 9 bases. The CDR3 runs to 11 residues. The CDR3 sequence: CASSLRRGYTF. CDR3 nucleotides: TGTGCCAGCAGTCTTCGGCGGGGCTACACCTTC.

The gene calls are TRBV6-5 and TRBJ2-2; 10 positions agree with TRBD2. Losses at the gene ends were 3 bases for V and 7 bases for J; bases not matched to a gene: 8. The germline V gene encodes CDR1 MNHEY and CDR2 SVGAGI. This CDR3 is built from 16 residues. CDR3 residues: CASSYGLAEEFGELFF. Here the CDR3 DNA reads TGTGCCAGCAGTTATGGACTAGCGGAAGAGTTCGGGGAGCTGTTTTTT.

This chain connects TRBV5-1 to TRBJ1-2, with 8 bases matching TRBD1. The CDR3 is made up of 14 amino acids. V shed 4 bases, J shed 2 bases, and the junction held 4 bases outside the gene matches. Looked up from germline, CDR1 is SGHRS and CDR2 is YFSETQ. Written as DNA, the CDR3 is TGCGCCAGCAGCGCAGGGGGCTTAAACTATGGCTACACCTTC. Residues: CASSAGGLNYGYTF.

On this clone: The same CDR3 can be traced to other DNA sequences in this sample. This chain joins TRBV19 and TRBJ2-5, with TRBD2 matching 9 bases. This CDR3 comprises 13 residues. J lost 5 bases, V lost 3 bases, and 1 base had no gene match. Germline CDR1 is LNHDA and CDR2 is SQIVND (reference sequence). CDR3 DNA sequence: TGTGCCAGTAGTATCAGCGGGGGGGAGACCCAGTACTTC. It is translated as CASSISGGETQYF.

This chain links TRBV30 with TRBJ1-3; D is unresolved. Germline-derived CDR1 and CDR2 are GTSNPN and SVGIG (reference sequence). This CDR3 spans 14 amino acids. Between the trimmed V and J ends, which lost 5 bases and 0 bases, there was a span of 11 bases. CDR3 amino acids: CAWVAGGSGNTIYF. The CDR3 DNA sequence: TGTGCCTGGGTCGCGGGAGGCTCTGGAAACACCATATATTTT.